This entry lists 17 T cell receptor beta chains sequenced from one sample in a study of lung T cells in sarcoidosis with Löfgren's syndrome. TCRdb reanalysed the reads using MiXCR and keeps one entry per CDR3 protein. The repertoire holds 9,400 or so distinct CDR3 sequences, with 20% as singletons. The sample taken for sequencing was CD4+ T cells from bronchoalveolar lavage. These TCRs come from a human donor with sarcoidosis (Löfgren's syndrome or another form), or a control subject (not recorded which).

Many counts were recorded for this clonotype. The V gene is TRBV28, the J gene TRBJ1-2; D is unresolved. CDR3 length: 14 residues. Germline CDR1 reads MDHEN; CDR2 reads SYDVKM. V lost 7 bases to trimming and J lost 4 bases, with 16 bases between them. As DNA, the CDR3 is TGTGCCAGCACCCCTTTCGGCGGTCTCTATGGCTACACCTTC. Protein sequence: CASTPFGGLYGYTF.

This clonotype was observed a few times. A single base separates this from a much larger clone, so it may be a read error. The J gene is TRBJ2-1, the V gene TRBV5-1; 9 nucleotides line up with TRBD2. The CDR3 totals 14 residues. Germline CDR1 SGHRS, CDR2 YFSETQ. The CDR3 DNA reads as TGCGCCAGCAGGACTAGCGGTGCCTACAATGAGCGGTTCTTC. It translates to CASRTSGAYNERFF.

Ten or more counts support this clonotype. V and J are TRBV18 and TRBJ2-3; D gene unclear. Germline CDR1 KGHSH, CDR2 LQKENI. The length of the CDR3 is 16 residues. V lost 1 base and J 0 bases, leaving 11 bases between the germline ends. As DNA, the CDR3 is TGTGCCAGCTCACCACTCGGGTGGGGTAGCACAGATACGCAGTATTTT. Protein product: CASSPLGWGSTDTQYF.

By frequency in the sample, this clonotype is medium-sized. The V call is TRBV6-1, the J call TRBJ2-3, with 11 bases identical to TRBD2. The CDR3 contains 15 residues. CDR1 is MNHNS, CDR2 SASEGT, per germline. Trimming cost V 6 bases and J 3 bases; bases outside gene matches: 5. In nucleotides, the CDR3 is TGTGCCAGCAGGATTAGCGGGGGGGGAACAGATACGCAGTATTTT. This translates into CASRISGGGTDTQYF.

This clonotype was detected ten times or more. The chain is built from TRBV4-2 and TRBJ1-2, with D uncertain. The CDR3 is 14 amino acids. Germline V CDR1 and CDR2: LGHNA, YNFKEQ. V lost 1 base and J lost 6, with 12 bases in between. CDR3 residues: CASSQAPITDGYTF. DNA for the CDR3: TGTGCCAGCAGCCAAGCTCCCATTACGGATGGCTACACCTTC.

By share, this clonotype counts as medium-sized (0.01 to 0.1%). The chain links TRBV28 to TRBJ1-1; unclear D gene. Germline V CDR1 and CDR2: MDHEN, SYDVKM. Deletions cut 7 bases from V and 4 bases from J, with 16 bases between. The CDR3 spans 14 residues. The CDR3 reads CASTTRVRVTEAFF. CDR3 DNA: TGTGCCAGCACTACCCGGGTGCGGGTCACTGAAGCTTTCTTT. The full variable domain, its missing parts supplied by reference TRBV28 and TRBJ1-1, is DVKVTQSSRYLVKRTGEKVFLECVQDMDHENMFWYRQDPGLGLRLIYFSYDVKMKEKGDIPEGYSVSREKKERFSLILESASTNQTSMYLCASTTRVRVTEAFFGQGTRLTVV.

Concerning this clonotype: One junction end disagrees with the germline gene, perhaps due to a read error. The chain joins TRBV2 to TRBJ2-1; possibly TRBD2 for D (6 bases). The CDR3 has 13 amino acids. Germline V gene data show CDR1 as SNHLY and CDR2 as FYNNEI. CDR3 nucleotide sequence: TGTGCCGAAGGTCGGCAGGAGGGTGGTGAGCGGTTCTTC. Translation gives CAEGRQEGGERFF.

This clonotype was picked up a small number of times. The chain joins TRBV12-3 or TRBV12-4 to TRBJ2-2; 13 nucleotides align to TRBD2. V dropped 6 bases and J dropped 3; count of bases not matched to a gene: 1. The CDR3 contains 15 residues. CDR3 amino acids: CASRGTSGDTGELFF. CDR3 nucleotide sequence: TGTGCCAGCAGGGGGACTAGCGGGGACACCGGGGAGCTGTTTTTT.

The chain recombines TRBV12-3 or TRBV12-4 with TRBJ1-5; D might be TRBD1 (5 bases). V lost 5 bases, J lost 9 bases, and 14 bases lay in between. This CDR3 has 13 residues. DNA of the CDR3: TGTGCCAGCAGTATGACGGGGGAACGGCCCCAGCATTTT. Translating gives CASSMTGERPQHF.

This clonotype was detected ten times or more. This rearrangement joins TRBV27 to TRBJ2-1, with TRBD1 matching over 7 bases. CDR1 is MNHEY and CDR2 is SMNVEV in the germline V gene (reference sequence). The V segment lost 4 bases and the J segment 1 base; nucleotides outside the gene matches: 16. The CDR3 has 19 amino acids. The CDR3: CASSSPGTAPRGSYNEQFF. In DNA form, the CDR3 reads TGTGCCAGCAGTTCCCCCGGGACAGCTCCCCGGGGATCCTACAATGAGCAGTTCTTC.

As for this clonotype: A much larger clone is a single base away; this may be a read error. The chain links TRBV20-1 to TRBJ2-7, with 13 bases lining up with TRBD2. The CDR3 has 15 amino acids. The junction had 2 bases not matched to a gene; V was cut back by 1 base and J by 2 bases. In germline, CDR1 is DFQATT, CDR2 SNEGSKA (reference sequence). CDR3 residues: CSARGGLAGTYEQYF. CDR3 DNA sequence: TGCAGTGCTAGAGGGGGACTAGCGGGAACCTACGAGCAGTACTTC.

This clonotype came up a few times. It may be a read error: a sequence one base away is much more abundant. The chain carries TRBV28 and TRBJ1-1, with a possible D match to TRBD1 (5 bases). From germline, CDR1 is MDHEN and CDR2 SYDVKM. This CDR3 comprises 11 residues. The CDR3 DNA reads as TGTACCGGCCAAAGGGGCACTGAAGCTTTCTTT. Its translation is CTGQRGTEAFF.

This clonotype is classed as medium-sized. The V call is TRBV7-9, the J call TRBJ1-1; D gene unclear. The V and J ends lost 2 bases and 3 bases respectively, with 4 bases between them. From germline, CDR1 is SEHNR and CDR2 FQNEAQ (reference sequence). CDR3 length equals 12 residues. CDR3 sequence: CASSLIDTEAFF. Here the CDR3 DNA reads TGTGCCAGCAGCTTAATCGACACTGAAGCTTTCTTT.

This clonotype was counted a few times. A much bigger clone sits one base away, suggesting this may be a read error. This chain joins TRBV7-9 and TRBJ2-3, with TRBD2 matching over 14 bases. The germline CDR1 and CDR2 sequences are SEHNR and FQNEAQ (reference sequence). The CDR3 is 17 residues long. CDR3 loop: CAGSLGLAGGRTDTQYF. The CDR3 region has the DNA TGTGCCGGCAGCCTCGGACTAGCGGGAGGAAGGACAGATACGCAGTATTTT.

This clonotype is labeled as medium-sized. The chain recombines TRBV28 with TRBJ2-7; 16 nucleotides match TRBD2. Per the germline V gene, CDR1 is MDHEN and CDR2 is SYDVKM. The length of the CDR3 is 17 residues. Losses at the gene ends were 6 bases for V and 4 bases for J; bases not matched to a gene: 9. This CDR3 is CASSPGTSGRALYEQYF. The CDR3 DNA reads TGTGCCAGCAGCCCTGGGACTAGCGGGAGGGCACTATACGAGCAGTACTTC.

Comments on this clonotype: A much larger clone differs from this one at a single base, so this may be a read error. The gene calls are TRBV7-8 and TRBJ1-5; tentative D call: TRBD1 (5 bases). This CDR3 is 14 amino acids long. The germline V gene has CDR1 SGHVS and CDR2 FQNEAQ. The DNA for the CDR3 is TGTGCCGGCAGCTTTAGAGGGGTCAATCAGCCCCAGCATTTT. Translating it yields CAGSFRGVNQPQHF.

As to this clonotype: A much larger clone lies one base from this, so it may be a read error. No conserved phenylalanine or tryptophan is present at the end of the CDR3, so a read error is the likely explanation. The J gene is TRBJ1-1, the V gene TRBV30; perhaps TRBD1 as D (6 bases). CDR3 size: 14 residues. V was shortened by 0 bases and J by 0 bases, with 8 bases between the two germline ends. CDR1 is GTSNPN, CDR2 SVGIG, per germline (reference sequence). The CDR3: CAWSVSGVNTEAFS. The CDR3 bases are TGTGCCTGGAGTGTCTCAGGGGTGAACACTGAAGCTTTCTCT.